What follows describes a single T cell receptor beta chain. Original analysis: Estimation of nucleated cell counts was performed using reference gene primer amplification. Sequencing was performed with immunoSEQ multiplex PCR; in TCRdb, only in-frame clones are kept and a portion is missing. Clonal size and the V and J genes are those of that table, whereas D and trimming came from the DNA. The sample has around 380,000 clones; roughly 86% are singletons. The source of the sample is a study of blood T cell repertoires in COVID-19. Study background: Italy, Spain and the United States were the sources of the convalescent and acute COVID-19 samples.

The receptor comes from a human donor with acute or convalescent COVID-19. The donor label of this sample is uncertain. Sequencing was performed on peripheral blood.

The CDR3 sequence is CASSIVATDTDTQYF. The CDR3 nucleotides read TGTGCCAGTAGTATAGTTGCGACAGACACAGATACGCAGTATTTT. This rearrangement joins TRBV19 to TRBJ2-3, with D possibly TRBD1 on 5 matching bases. Trimming left V 1 base short and J 2 bases short, with 10 bases between. Germline lookup yields CDR1 LNHDA and CDR2 SQIVND (reference sequence). This CDR3 is built from 15 residues.